The following is a T cell receptor beta chain sequence with its context. Looked up from germline, CDR1 is SGHNT and CDR2 is YYREEE (reference sequence). This CDR3 is 14 amino acids long. V was cut by 3 bases and J by 7 bases, with 16 bases left in between. The sample comes from a study of blood T cell repertoires in COVID-19. Across the study: Sites in the United States, Italy and Spain provided acute and convalescent COVID-19 samples. PBMCs, B-cell-depleted T cells, or T cells provided the cDNA or gDNA that made up the material.

As originally analysed: Counts of nucleated cells, estimated from reference gene primer amplification, were obtained. Generated by immunoSEQ multiplex PCR, the TCRdb table keeps only in-frame clones and is missing some. The V and J calls and clone size were taken over from that table, and D and trimming were inferred from the DNA. The sample includes under 300,000 clones, 83% of them seen just once. This TCR derives from a woman in her 50s who had recovered from COVID-19. Sequencing was carried out using peripheral blood. The rearrangement joins TRBV5-4 to TRBJ2-5, with a tentative D call TRBD2 (6 bases). The CDR3 sequence: CASSSGLSGGTQYF. The CDR3 coding sequence is TGTGCCAGCAGCTCGGGGTTATCCGGGGGGACCCAGTACTTC.